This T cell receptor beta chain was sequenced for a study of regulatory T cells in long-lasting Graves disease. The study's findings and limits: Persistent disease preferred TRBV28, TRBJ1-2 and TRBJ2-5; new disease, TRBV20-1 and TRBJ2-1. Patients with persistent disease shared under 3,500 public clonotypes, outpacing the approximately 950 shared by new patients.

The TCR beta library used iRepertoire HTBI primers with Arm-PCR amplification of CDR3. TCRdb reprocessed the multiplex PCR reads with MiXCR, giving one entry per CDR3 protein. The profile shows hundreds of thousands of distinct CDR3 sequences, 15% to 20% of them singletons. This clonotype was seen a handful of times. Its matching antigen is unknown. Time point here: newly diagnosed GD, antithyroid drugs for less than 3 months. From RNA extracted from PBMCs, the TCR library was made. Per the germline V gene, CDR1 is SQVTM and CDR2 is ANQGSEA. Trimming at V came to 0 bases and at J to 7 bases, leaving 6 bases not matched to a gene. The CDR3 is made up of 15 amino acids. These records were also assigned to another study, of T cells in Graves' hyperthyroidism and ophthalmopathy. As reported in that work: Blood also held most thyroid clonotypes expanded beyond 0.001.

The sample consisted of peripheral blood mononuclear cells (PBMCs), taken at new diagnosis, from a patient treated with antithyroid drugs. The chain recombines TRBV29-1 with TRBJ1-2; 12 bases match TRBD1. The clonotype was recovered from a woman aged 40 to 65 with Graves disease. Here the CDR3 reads CSVEEEGQGAGGYTF. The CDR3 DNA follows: TGCAGCGTTGAAGAGGAGGGACAGGGGGCGGGTGGCTACACCTTC.